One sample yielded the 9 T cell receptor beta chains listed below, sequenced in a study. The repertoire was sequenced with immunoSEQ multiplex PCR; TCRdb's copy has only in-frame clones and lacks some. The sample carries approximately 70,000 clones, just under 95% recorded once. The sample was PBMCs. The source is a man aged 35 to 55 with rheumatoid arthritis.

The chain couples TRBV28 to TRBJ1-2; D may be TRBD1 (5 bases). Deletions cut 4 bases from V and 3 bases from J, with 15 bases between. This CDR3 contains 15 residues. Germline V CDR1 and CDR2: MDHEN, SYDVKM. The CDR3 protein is CASSSQGMGDYGYTF. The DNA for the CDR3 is TGTGCCAGCAGTTCCCAGGGTATGGGAGACTATGGCTACACCTTC.

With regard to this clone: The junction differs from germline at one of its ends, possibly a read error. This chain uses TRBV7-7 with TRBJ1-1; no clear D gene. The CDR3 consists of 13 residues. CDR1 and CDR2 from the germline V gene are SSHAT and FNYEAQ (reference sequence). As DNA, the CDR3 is TGTGCTAGCAGCCCCATTGTGAACACTGAAGCTTTCTTT. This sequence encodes CASSPIVNTEAFF. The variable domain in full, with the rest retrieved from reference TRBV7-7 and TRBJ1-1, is GAGVSQSPRYKVTKRGQDVTLRCDPISSHATLYWYQQALGQGPEFLTYFNYEAQPDKSGLPSDRFSAERPEGSISTLTIQRTEQRDSAMYRCASSPIVNTEAFFGQGTRLTVV.

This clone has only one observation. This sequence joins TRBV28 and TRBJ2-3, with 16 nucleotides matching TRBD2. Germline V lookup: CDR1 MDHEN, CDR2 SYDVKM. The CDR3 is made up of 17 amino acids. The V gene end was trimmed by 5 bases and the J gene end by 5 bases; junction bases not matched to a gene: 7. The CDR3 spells CASSRGTSGRALDTQYF. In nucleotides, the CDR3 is TGTGCCAGCAGTCGAGGGACTAGCGGGAGGGCCTTAGATACGCAGTATTTT. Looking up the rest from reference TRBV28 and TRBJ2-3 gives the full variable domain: DVKVTQSSRYLVKRTGEKVFLECVQDMDHENMFWYRQDPGLGLRLIYFSYDVKMKEKGDIPEGYSVSREKKERFSLILESASTNQTSMYLCASSRGTSGRALDTQYFGPGTRLTVL.

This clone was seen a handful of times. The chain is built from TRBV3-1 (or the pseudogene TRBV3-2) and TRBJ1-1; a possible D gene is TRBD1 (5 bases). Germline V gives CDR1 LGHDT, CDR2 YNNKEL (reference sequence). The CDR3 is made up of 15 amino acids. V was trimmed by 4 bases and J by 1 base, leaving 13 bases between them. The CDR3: CASSPLGAGNTEAFF. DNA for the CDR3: TGTGCCAGCAGCCCCCTAGGGGCAGGGAACACTGAAGCTTTCTTT.

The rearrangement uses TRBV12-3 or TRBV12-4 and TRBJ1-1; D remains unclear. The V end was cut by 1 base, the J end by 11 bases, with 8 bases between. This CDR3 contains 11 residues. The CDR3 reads CASSLGPFAFF. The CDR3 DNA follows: TGTGCCAGCAGTTTAGGCCCTTTCGCTTTCTTT.

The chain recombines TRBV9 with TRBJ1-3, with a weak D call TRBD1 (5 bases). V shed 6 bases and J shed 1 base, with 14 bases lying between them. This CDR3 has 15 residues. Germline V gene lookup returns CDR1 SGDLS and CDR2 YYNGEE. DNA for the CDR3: TGTGCCAGCAACCCCGACAGTGCTTCTGGAAACACCATATATTTT. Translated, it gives CASNPDSASGNTIYF. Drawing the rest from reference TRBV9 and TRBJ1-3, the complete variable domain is DSGVTQTPKHLITATGQRVTLRCSPRSGDLSVYWYQQSLDQGLQFLIQYYNGEERAKGNILERFSAQQFPDLHSELNLSSLELGDSALYFCASNPDSASGNTIYFGEGSWLTVV.

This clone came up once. The CDR3 DNA follows: TGTGCCAGCAGGCCCGGGACAGGGCATCAGCCCCAGCATTTT. Translated, it gives CASRPGTGHQPQHF. J is TRBJ1-5 and V is TRBV2; 9 nucleotides match TRBD1. J was trimmed by 5 bases and V by 6 bases; bases with no gene match: 5. Germline loops: CDR1 SNHLY, CDR2 FYNNEI. The CDR3 is 14 residues long.

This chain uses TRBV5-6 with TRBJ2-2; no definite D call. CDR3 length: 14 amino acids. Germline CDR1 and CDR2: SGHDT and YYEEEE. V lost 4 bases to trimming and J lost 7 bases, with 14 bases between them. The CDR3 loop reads CASSGGLESGELFF. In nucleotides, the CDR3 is TGTGCCAGCAGCGGTGGCCTGGAGAGCGGGGAGCTGTTTTTT.

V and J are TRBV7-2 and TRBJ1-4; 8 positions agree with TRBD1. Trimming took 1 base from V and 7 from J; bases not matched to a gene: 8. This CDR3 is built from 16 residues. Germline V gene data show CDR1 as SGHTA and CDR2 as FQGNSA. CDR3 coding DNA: TGTGCCAGCAGCTTAGGATTGGGGACAGGCCGTGAAAAACTGTTTTTT. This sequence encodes CASSLGLGTGREKLFF.